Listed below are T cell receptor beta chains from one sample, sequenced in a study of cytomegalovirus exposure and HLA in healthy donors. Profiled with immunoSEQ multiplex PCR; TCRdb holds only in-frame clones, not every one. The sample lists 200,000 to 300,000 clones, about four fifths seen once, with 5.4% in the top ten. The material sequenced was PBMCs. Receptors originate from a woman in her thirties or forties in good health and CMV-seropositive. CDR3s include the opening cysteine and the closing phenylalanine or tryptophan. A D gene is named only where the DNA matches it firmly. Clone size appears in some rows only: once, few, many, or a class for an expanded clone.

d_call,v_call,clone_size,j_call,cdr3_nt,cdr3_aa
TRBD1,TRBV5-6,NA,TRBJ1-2,TGTGCCAGCAGCACAGGGGCTAAGGGCTACACCTTC,CASSTGAKGYTF
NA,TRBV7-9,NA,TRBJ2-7,TGTTCCAGCAGCCCTCTGGGCGGGGGCCGTTCCTACGAGCAGTACTTC,CSSSPLGGGRSYEQYF
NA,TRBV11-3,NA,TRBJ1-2,TGTGCCAGCAGCTTAGATACATTCAACTATGGCTACACCTTC,CASSLDTFNYGYTF
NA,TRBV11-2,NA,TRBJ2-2,TGTGCCAGCAGCTTGAGGGCGAACACCGGGGAGCTGTTTTTT,CASSLRANTGELFF
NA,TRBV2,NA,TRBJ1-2,TGTGCCAGCAGTGAAACCCAGGAGGGTGGCTACACCTTC,CASSETQEGGYTF
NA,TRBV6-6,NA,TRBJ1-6,TGTGCCAGCAGTTACTCCGGGAGCTCCTATAATTCACCCCTCCACTTT,CASSYSGSSYNSPLHF
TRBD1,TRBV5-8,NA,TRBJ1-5,TGTGCCAGCAGCTTGGGACAGGGGTGGTATAATCAGCCCCAGCATTTT,CASSLGQGWYNQPQHF
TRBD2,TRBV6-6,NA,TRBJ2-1,TGTGCCAGCAGTTATGGGGGGGGCTACAATGAGCAGTTCTTC,CASSYGGGYNEQFF
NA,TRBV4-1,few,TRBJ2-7,TGCGCCAGCAGCCAAGTCCTCTCGCGGAGGGGGCGTTACGAGCAGTACTTC,CASSQVLSRRGRYEQYF
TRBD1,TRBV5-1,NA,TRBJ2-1,TGCGCCAGCAGCTTTGGACAGGGGGTCTACAATGAGCAGTTCTTC,CASSFGQGVYNEQFF
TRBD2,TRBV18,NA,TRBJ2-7,TGTGCCAGCTCACCGGGACTAGCGGGGTCCTACGAGCAGTACTTC,CASSPGLAGSYEQYF
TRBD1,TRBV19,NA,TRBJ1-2,TGTGCCAGTAGTGGGACAGGGGCTGGCTATGGCTACACCTTC,CASSGTGAGYGYTF
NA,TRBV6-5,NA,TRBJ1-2,TGTGCCAGCAGCTCCGGACAGCTCTATGGCTACACCTTC,CASSSGQLYGYTF
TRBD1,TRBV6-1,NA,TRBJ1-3,TGTGCCAGCAGTGTCAGACGTGACAGGGGGTTGGACACCATATATTTT,CASSVRRDRGLDTIYF
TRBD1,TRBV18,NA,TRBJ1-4,TGTGCCAGCTCACCCCCGGGACAGGGGGCAACTAATGAAAAACTGTTTTTT,CASSPPGQGATNEKLFF